This TCR beta chain is from a study of T-cell reconstitution after alpha-beta-depleted transplantation in children listed by TCRdb under 2016. Turning to the overall study: Using TCR repertoire profiling, the study quantitatively followed how T-cell immune reconstitution unfolded in children after TCRalphabeta/CD19-depleted allogeneic hematopoietic cell transplantation.

The library was obtained by PCR. The listed sequencing device is Illumina HiSeq 2500. To normalize quantification of the TCRbeta repertoire, the TCR libraries were built with molecular barcoding that relied on unique molecular identifiers. TCRdb reprocessing: public reads trimmed at Q25 with fastp, clones called with MiXCR, in-frame beta chains kept. Rows are combined by CDR3 protein, so each entry shows the most common genes and DNA. The sample yields 230,000 or so distinct CDR3 sequences; 9.7% were counted once. The ten top clones hold 5.1% of the sample. The table lists this clonotype with many counts. The specificity of this receptor is unknown. No much larger clone is present one base from it, and per-base qualities are unavailable. The CDR3 spans 15 residues, from the cysteine through the phenylalanine. The DNA shown is the 45-base CDR3, in frame from base 1. V drops 1 base and J drops 0 bases, leaving 7 bases in between. In the germline V gene (reference sequence), CDR1 corresponds to LGHDT and CDR2 to YNNKEL.

This sample comprised PBMCs from the stem cell graft donor, obtained from the stem cell graft. The rearranged chain carries TRBV3-1 and TRBJ1-3; the D gene is not confidently resolved. The TCR was taken from a human donor who donated a stem cell graft to a child with SCID. In nucleotides, the sequence is TGTGCCAGCAGCCAAGGGCGGACCTCTGGAAACACCATATATTTT. This translates into CASSQGRTSGNTIYF.